This entry is about one TCR beta chain. The antigen remains unidentified. Data came from immunoSEQ multiplex PCR; TCRdb stores just in-frame clones and leaves some out. Counted here are about 140,000 clones, 92% occurring once; the ten biggest clones make up 3% to 4%. The data were taken from a study of T cell responses to AZD1222 COVID-19 vaccine. Study-level points and caveats: Spike-specific TCR breadth and depth were elevated following two AZD1222 doses. Vaccine-associated CD4 TCRs ranged over spike, dominating at 160-218 and 743-854.

Germline CDR1 is SGDLS and CDR2 is YYNGEE. Germline trimming cut 0 bases from V and 8 bases from J; bases unmatched to any gene: 20. CDR3 length: 19 residues. J is TRBJ2-1 and V is TRBV9, with 7 nucleotides matching TRBD2. The source material was peripheral blood, sampled 28 days after the second AZD1222 dose. The clonotype originates from an adult who received the AZD1222 COVID-19 vaccine. This CDR3 reads CASSVDPTNGAGVVDEQFF. The CDR3 coding sequence is TGTGCCAGCAGCGTAGATCCAACCAATGGGGCGGGAGTGGTCGATGAGCAGTTCTTC.